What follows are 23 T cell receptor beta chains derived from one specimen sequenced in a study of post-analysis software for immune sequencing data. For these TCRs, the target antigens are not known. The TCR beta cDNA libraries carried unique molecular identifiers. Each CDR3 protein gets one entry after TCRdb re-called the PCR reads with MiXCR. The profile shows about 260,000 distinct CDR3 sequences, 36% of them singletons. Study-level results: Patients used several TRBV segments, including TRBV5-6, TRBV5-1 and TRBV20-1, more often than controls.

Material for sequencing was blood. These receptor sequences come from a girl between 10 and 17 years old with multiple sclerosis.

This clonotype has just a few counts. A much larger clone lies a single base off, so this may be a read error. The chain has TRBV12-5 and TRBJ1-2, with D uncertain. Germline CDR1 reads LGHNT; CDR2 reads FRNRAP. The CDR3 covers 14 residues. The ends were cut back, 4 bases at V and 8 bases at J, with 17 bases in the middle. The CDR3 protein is CASGWVLGTIGYTF. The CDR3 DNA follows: TGTGCTAGTGGTTGGGTACTGGGTACCATCGGCTACACCTTC.

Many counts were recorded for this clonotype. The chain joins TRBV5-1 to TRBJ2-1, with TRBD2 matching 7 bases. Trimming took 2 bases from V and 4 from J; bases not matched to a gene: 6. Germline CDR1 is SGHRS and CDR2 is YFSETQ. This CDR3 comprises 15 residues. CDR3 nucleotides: TGCGCCAGCAGCTTTACCGGGACTACTTACAATGAGCAGTTCTTC. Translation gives CASSFTGTTYNEQFF.

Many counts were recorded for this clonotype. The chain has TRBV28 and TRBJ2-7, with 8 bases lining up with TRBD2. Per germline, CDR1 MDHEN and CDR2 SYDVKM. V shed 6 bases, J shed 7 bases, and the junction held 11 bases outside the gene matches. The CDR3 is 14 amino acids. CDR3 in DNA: TGTGCCAGCAGATCCGGGGGGGCCGGTGGAGAGCAGTACTTC. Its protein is CASRSGGAGGEQYF.

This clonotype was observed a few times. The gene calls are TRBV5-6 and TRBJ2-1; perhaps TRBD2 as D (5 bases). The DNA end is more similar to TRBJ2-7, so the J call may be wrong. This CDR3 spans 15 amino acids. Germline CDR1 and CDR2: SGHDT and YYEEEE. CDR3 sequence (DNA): TGTGCCAGCAGCTTGAAAGGGAGTTCCTACAATGAGCAGTACTTC. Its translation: CASSLKGSSYNEQYF.

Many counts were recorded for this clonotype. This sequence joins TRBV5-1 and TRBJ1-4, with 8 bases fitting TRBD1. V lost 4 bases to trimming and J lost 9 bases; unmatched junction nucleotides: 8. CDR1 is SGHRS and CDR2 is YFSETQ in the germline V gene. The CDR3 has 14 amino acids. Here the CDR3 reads CASSPRTGLKKLFF. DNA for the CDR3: TGCGCCAGCAGCCCCCGGACAGGGCTAAAAAAACTGTTTTTT.

The CDR3 here is CSAPVSKFTDTQYF. CDR3 nucleotides: TGCAGTGCTCCCGTGTCGAAATTTACAGATACGCAGTATTTT. The chain joins TRBV20-1 to TRBJ2-3; D remains unclear. This CDR3 is 14 amino acids long. Germline V gene lookup returns CDR1 DFQATT and CDR2 SNEGSKA (reference sequence). V lost 5 bases and J lost 3, with 15 bases in between.

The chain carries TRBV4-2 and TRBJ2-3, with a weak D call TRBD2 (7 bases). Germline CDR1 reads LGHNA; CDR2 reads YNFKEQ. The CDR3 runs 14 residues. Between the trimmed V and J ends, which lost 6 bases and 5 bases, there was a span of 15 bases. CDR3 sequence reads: CASSQGTIRDTQYF. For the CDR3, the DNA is TGTGCCAGCAGTCAGGGGACTATCCGAGATACGCAGTATTTT.

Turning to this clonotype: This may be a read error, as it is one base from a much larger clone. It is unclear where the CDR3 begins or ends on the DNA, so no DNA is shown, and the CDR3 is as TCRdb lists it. The CDR3 sequence: CASSWGTGNSGANVRTF. The chain joins TRBV7-9 to TRBJ2-6; the table's D call TRBD1 went unverified against the DNA. The CDR3 is made up of 17 amino acids, end residues included. Germline values: CDR1 SEHNR, CDR2 FQNEAQ (reference sequence).

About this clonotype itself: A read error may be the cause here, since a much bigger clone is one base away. CDR3 sequence reads: CASSKDGESYGEQYF. The CDR3 DNA reads TGTGCCAGCAGCAAAGACGGGGAGTCCTATGGAGAGCAGTACTTC. The rearrangement uses TRBV9 and TRBJ2-5, with D possibly matching TRBD2 (5 bases). The V end lost 4 bases, the J end lost 11 bases, and 24 bases lay between the germline ends. This CDR3 region has 15 residues. CDR1 is SGDLS and CDR2 is YYNGEE in the germline V gene.

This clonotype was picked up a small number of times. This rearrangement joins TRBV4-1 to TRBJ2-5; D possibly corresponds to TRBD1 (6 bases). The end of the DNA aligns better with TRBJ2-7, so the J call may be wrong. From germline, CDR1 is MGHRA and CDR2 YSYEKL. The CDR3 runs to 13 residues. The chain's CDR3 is CASSRGPDYEQYF. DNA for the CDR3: TGCGCCAGCAGCCGGGGGCCTGACTACGAGCAGTACTTC.

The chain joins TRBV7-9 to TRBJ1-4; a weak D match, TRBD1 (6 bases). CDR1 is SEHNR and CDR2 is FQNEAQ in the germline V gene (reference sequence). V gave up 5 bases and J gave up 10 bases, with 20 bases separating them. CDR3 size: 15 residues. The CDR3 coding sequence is TGTGCCAGCAGCCCAGGCGCGGCAGGGGACCGAAAACTGTTTTTT. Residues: CASSPGAAGDRKLFF.

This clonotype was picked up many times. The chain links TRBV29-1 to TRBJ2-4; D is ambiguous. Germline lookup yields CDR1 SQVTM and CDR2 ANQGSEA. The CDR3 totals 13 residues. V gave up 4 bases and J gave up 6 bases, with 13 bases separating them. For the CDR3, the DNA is TGCAGCGTTGCTGAAGGAAACCTAAACATTCAGTACTTC. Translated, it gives CSVAEGNLNIQYF. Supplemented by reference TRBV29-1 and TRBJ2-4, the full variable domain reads SAVISQKPSRDICQRGTSLTIQCQVDSQVTMMFWYRQQPGQSLTLIATANQGSEATYESGFVIDKFPISRPNLTFSTLTVSNMSPEDSSIYLCSVAEGNLNIQYFGAGTRLSVL.

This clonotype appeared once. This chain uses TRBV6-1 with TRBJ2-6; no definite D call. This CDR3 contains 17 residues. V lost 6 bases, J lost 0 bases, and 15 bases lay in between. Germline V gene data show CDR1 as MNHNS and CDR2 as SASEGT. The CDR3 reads CASSLGRGNSGANVLTF. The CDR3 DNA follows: TGTGCCAGCAGCCTCGGACGTGGAAACTCTGGGGCCAACGTCCTGACTTTC.

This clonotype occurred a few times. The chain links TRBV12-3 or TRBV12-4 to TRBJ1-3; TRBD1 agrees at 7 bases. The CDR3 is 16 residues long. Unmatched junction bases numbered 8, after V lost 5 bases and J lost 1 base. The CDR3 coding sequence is TGTGCCAGCAGTCCGGGACAGAGGTTGTCTGGAAACACCATATATTTT. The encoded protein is CASSPGQRLSGNTIYF.

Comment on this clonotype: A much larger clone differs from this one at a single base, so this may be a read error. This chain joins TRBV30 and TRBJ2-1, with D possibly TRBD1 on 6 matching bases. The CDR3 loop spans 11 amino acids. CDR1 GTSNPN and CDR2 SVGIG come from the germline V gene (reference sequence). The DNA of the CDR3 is TGTGCCGTAGCCAGGGGCAATAAGCAGTTCTTC. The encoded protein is CAVARGNKQFF.

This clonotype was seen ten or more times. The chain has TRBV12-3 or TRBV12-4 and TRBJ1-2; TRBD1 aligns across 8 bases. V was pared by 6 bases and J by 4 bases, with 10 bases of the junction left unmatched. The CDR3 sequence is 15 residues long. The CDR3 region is CASSRGQAATYGYTF. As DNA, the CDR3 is TGTGCCAGCAGCCGGGGACAGGCCGCGACCTATGGCTACACCTTC.

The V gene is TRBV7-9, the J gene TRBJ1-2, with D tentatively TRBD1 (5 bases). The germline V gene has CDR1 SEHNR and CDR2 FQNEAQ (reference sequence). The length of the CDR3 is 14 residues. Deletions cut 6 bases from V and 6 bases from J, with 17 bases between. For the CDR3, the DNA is TGTGCCAGCAGGTCGGGACGGGGGATTGATGGCTACACCTTC. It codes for CASRSGRGIDGYTF.

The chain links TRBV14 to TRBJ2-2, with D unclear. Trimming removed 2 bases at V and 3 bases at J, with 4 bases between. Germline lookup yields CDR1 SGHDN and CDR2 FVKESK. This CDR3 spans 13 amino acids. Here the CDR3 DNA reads TGTGCCAGCAGCCAACGAGACACCGGGGAGCTGTTTTTT. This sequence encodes CASSQRDTGELFF.

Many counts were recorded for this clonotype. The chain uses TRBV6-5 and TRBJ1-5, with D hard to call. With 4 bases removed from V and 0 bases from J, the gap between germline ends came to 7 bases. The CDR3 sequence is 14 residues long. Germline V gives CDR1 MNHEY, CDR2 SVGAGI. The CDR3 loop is CASSSGPSNQPQHF. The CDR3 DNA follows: TGTGCCAGCAGTTCGGGTCCTAGCAATCAGCCCCAGCATTTT.

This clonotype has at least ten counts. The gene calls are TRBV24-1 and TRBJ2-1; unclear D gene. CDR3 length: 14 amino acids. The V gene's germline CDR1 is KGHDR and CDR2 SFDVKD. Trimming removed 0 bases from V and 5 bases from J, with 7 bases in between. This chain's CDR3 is CATSDLNRHNEQFF. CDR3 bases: TGTGCCACCAGTGATTTGAACCGCCACAATGAGCAGTTCTTC.

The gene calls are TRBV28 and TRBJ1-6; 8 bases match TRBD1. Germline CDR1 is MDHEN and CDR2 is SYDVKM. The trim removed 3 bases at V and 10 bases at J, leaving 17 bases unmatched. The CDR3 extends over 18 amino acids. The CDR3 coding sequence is TGTGCCAGCAGTTTTCCAGGACAGGGTGTCGTTGAAGGATCACCCCTCCACTTT. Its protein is CASSFPGQGVVEGSPLHF.

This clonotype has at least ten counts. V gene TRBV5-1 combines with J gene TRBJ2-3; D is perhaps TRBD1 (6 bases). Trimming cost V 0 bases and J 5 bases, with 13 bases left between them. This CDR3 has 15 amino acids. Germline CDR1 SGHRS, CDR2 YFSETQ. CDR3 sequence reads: CASSLAGQGIDTQYF. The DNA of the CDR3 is TGCGCCAGCAGCTTGGCCGGCCAGGGGATAGATACGCAGTATTTT.

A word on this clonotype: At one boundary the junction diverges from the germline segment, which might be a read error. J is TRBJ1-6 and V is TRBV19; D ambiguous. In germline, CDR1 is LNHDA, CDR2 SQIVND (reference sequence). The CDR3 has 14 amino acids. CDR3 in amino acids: CASSLGRRNSPPHF. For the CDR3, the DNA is TGTGCCAGTAGTCTGGGCAGGCGTAATTCACCCCCCCACTTT.